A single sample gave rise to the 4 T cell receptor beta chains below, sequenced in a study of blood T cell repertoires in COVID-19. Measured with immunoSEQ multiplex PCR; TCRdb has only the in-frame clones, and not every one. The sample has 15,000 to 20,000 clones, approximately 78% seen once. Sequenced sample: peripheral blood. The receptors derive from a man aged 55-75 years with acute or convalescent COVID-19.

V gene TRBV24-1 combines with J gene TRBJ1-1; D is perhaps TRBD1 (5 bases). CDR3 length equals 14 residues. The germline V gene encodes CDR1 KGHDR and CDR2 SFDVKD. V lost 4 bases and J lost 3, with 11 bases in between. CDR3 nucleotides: TGTGCCACCAGTGACGGAGGGGCGCACACTGAAGCTTTCTTT. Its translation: CATSDGGAHTEAFF.

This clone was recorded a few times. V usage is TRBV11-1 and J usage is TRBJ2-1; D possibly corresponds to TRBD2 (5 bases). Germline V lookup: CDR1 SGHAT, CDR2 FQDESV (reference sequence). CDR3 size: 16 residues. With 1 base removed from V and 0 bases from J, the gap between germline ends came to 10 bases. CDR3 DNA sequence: TGTGCCAGCAGCTTAGAGAGGGCGTACTCCTACAATGAGCAGTTCTTC. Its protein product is CASSLERAYSYNEQFF.

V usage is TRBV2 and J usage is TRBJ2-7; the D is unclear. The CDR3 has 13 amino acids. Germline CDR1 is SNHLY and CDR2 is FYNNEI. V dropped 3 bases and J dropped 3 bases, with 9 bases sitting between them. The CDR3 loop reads CASSERLFYEQYF. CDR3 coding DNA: TGTGCCAGCAGTGAGCGGCTTTTCTACGAGCAGTACTTC.

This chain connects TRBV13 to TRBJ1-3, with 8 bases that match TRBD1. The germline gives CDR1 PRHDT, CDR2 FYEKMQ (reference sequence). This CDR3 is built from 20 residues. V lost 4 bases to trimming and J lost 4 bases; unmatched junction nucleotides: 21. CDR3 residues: CASSSRIIRGRRVGGNTIYF. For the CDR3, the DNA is TGTGCCAGCAGCTCCCGAATTATCAGGGGGCGCCGAGTCGGAGGAAACACCATATATTTT.